The rows below give T cell receptor beta chains drawn from one sample of a study of vaccination effects on CD4 cells after COVID-19. Assay used: immunoSEQ multiplex PCR; TCRdb lists only in-frame clones, some missing. The sample has 20,000 to 25,000 clones, approximately 73% seen once. Antigens for these TCRs are unknown. The sequenced sample was CD4+ T cells from PBMCs cultured with HCoV-229E spike peptides, obtained before COVID-19 vaccination. The origin of the receptors is a human donor who received a COVID-19 vaccine. The CDR3 runs from the conserved cysteine through the conserved F or W. Each record gives: J gene, V gene, clone size, D gene, CDR3 DNA, CDR3 protein. A D gene is named only where the DNA matches it firmly. The size field is filled for only some rows; it gives once, few, many or a size class.

J gene: TRBJ2-7
V gene: TRBV27
clone size: .
D gene: .
CDR3 DNA: TGTGCCACTAGACAGTCCTACGAGCAGTACTTC
CDR3 protein: CATRQSYEQYF

J gene: TRBJ1-2
V gene: TRBV5-1
clone size: few
D gene: TRBD1
CDR3 DNA: TGCGCCAGCAGCTTGGAGGGGACAGCCTATGGCTACACCTTC
CDR3 protein: CASSLEGTAYGYTF

J gene: TRBJ2-2
V gene: TRBV5-1
clone size: few
D gene: .
CDR3 DNA: TGCGCCAGCAGCCAGCAATACTTAACGAACACCGGGGAGCTGTTTTTT
CDR3 protein: CASSQQYLTNTGELFF

J gene: TRBJ2-3
V gene: TRBV21-1
clone size: .
D gene: .
CDR3 DNA: TGTGCCAGCACAGGGGGGGGCACAGATACGCAGTATTTT
CDR3 protein: CASTGGGTDTQYF

J gene: TRBJ1-6
V gene: TRBV11-2
clone size: .
D gene: TRBD1
CDR3 DNA: TGTGCCAGCAGCACATTACGGGGACAGTTCTATAATTCACCCCTCCACTTT
CDR3 protein: CASSTLRGQFYNSPLHF

J gene: TRBJ1-2
V gene: TRBV6-5
clone size: few
D gene: .
CDR3 DNA: TGTGCCAGCAGCCTACAGGGCCGCTATGGCTACACCTTC
CDR3 protein: CASSLQGRYGYTF

J gene: TRBJ2-7
V gene: TRBV29-1
clone size: .
D gene: .
CDR3 DNA: TGCAGCGTTGGGCGGACCATCATGAGTGAGCAGTACTTC
CDR3 protein: CSVGRTIMSEQYF

J gene: TRBJ2-1
V gene: TRBV5-4
clone size: .
D gene: TRBD2
CDR3 DNA: TGTGCCAGCAGCCTGGGCGGGACTAGCGGGGCAGCCGAGCAGTTCTTC
CDR3 protein: CASSLGGTSGAAEQFF

J gene: TRBJ1-2
V gene: TRBV5-6
clone size: few
D gene: .
CDR3 DNA: TGTGCCAGCAGCTTAGTACAGGGTAACTATGGCTACACCTTC
CDR3 protein: CASSLVQGNYGYTF

J gene: TRBJ1-2
V gene: TRBV6-2/TRBV6-3
clone size: .
D gene: .
CDR3 DNA: TGTGCCAGCAGTTACCGAGGGCCGTATGGCTACACCTTC
CDR3 protein: CASSYRGPYGYTF

J gene: TRBJ1-5
V gene: TRBV5-6
clone size: .
D gene: .
CDR3 DNA: TGTGCCAGCAGCTCCGACCGGGACCAGCCCCAGCATTTT
CDR3 protein: CASSSDRDQPQHF

J gene: TRBJ1-1
V gene: TRBV3-1/TRBV3-2
clone size: .
D gene: TRBD1
CDR3 DNA: TGTGCCAGCAGCCAACCGGGACAGGGGATCGCTGAAGCTTTCTTT
CDR3 protein: CASSQPGQGIAEAFF